This is a list of T cell receptor beta chains from one sample in a study of blood T cell repertoires in COVID-19. This table comes from immunoSEQ multiplex PCR, and its TCRdb copy is limited to in-frame clones, with some not included. Of fewer than 110,000 clones in the sample, 84% were seen once. The sequenced sample was peripheral blood. The receptors originated from a human donor in a cohort sampled during active or convalescent COVID-19. Each CDR3 is given with its conserved first and last residue. The order of the fields is J gene, D gene, clone size, V gene, CDR3 protein, CDR3 DNA. The D gene is left open where the match is weak. Clone sizes are given selectively: once, few, many, or a class where the clone is expanded.

>TRBJ2-2|.|.|TRBV6-5
CASSRTGSTGELFF
TGTGCCAGCAGTAGAACAGGGAGCACCGGGGAGCTGTTTTTT
>TRBJ2-7|TRBD1|.|TRBV30
CAWRTGVPYEQYF
TGTGCCTGGAGAACAGGGGTCCCCTACGAGCAGTACTTC
>TRBJ1-3|.|.|TRBV6-2/TRBV6-3
CASSRPPGNSGNTIYF
TGTGCCAGCAGCCGACCGCCGGGGAACTCTGGAAACACCATATATTTT
>TRBJ1-3|.|.|TRBV19
CASSIGGNGNTIYF
TGTGCCAGTAGTATTGGAGGGAATGGAAACACCATATATTTT
>TRBJ1-4|TRBD1|.|TRBV27
CASSFSGQGGKLFF
TGTGCCAGCAGTTTCTCCGGACAGGGGGGAAAACTGTTTTTT
>TRBJ2-1|.|.|TRBV5-1
CASSLVSPVYNEQFF
TGCGCCAGCAGCTTGGTGTCCCCCGTCTACAATGAGCAGTTCTTC
>TRBJ2-5|TRBD2|few|TRBV11-3
CASRGTSGKETQYF
TGTGCCAGCAGGGGGACTAGCGGAAAAGAGACCCAGTACTTC
>TRBJ2-2|.|.|TRBV24-1
CATSPGGTGELFF
TGTGCCACCAGTCCGGGTGGCACCGGGGAGCTGTTTTTT
>TRBJ1-1|.|.|TRBV5-1
CASSGQGRMNTEAFF
TGCGCCAGCAGCGGGCAGGGGCGGATGAACACTGAAGCTTTCTTT
>TRBJ2-2|TRBD1|.|TRBV11-3
CASSNPGTGRTGELFF
TGTGCCAGCAGCAACCCCGGGACAGGGAGAACCGGGGAGCTGTTTTTT
>TRBJ2-7|TRBD1|.|TRBV5-1
CASSFRTGGEQYF
TGCGCCAGCAGCTTCCGGACAGGGGGTGAGCAGTACTTC
>TRBJ1-4|.|.|TRBV7-2
CASSLVGGVGEKLFF
TGTGCCAGCAGCTTAGTAGGCGGGGTTGGCGAAAAACTGTTTTTT
>TRBJ2-7|TRBD1|once|TRBV28
CASPDRDQLYEQYF
TGTGCCAGCCCGGACAGGGACCAACTCTACGAGCAGTACTTC
>TRBJ2-3|TRBD2|once|TRBV5-4
CASSLKSSGGGTDTQYF
TGTGCCAGCAGCTTGAAATCTAGCGGGGGAGGGACAGATACGCAGTATTTT
>TRBJ1-6|.|.|TRBV7-9
CASSLGPGRNSPLHF
TGTGCCAGCAGCTTAGGGCCAGGAAGAAATTCACCCCTCCACTTT
>TRBJ1-1|.|.|TRBV7-3
CASSRGGTAEAFF
TGTGCCAGCAGCCGTGGGGGGACGGCTGAAGCTTTCTTT
>TRBJ2-5|.|.|TRBV12-5
CASGLPWGVGETQYF
TGTGCTAGTGGTTTGCCCTGGGGGGTAGGCGAGACCCAGTACTTC
>TRBJ2-5|TRBD2|.|TRBV9
CASSVSGVETQYF
TGTGCCAGCAGCGTAAGCGGGGTAGAGACCCAGTACTTC
>TRBJ1-1|TRBD1|.|TRBV5-8
CASSLPGGTMNTEAFF
TGTGCCAGCAGTTTACCAGGGGGCACGATGAACACTGAAGCTTTCTTT
>TRBJ1-1|TRBD1|.|TRBV10-2
CASRSGQENTEAFF
TGCGCCAGCAGATCCGGACAGGAGAACACTGAAGCTTTCTTT
>TRBJ2-5|TRBD1|.|TRBV2
CASGGQGGNQETQYF
TGTGCCAGCGGGGGACAGGGCGGAAACCAAGAGACCCAGTACTTC
>TRBJ2-1|TRBD2|.|TRBV4-3
CASQPGLAAYNEQFF
TGCGCCAGCCAGCCGGGTCTAGCGGCCTACAATGAGCAGTTCTTC
>TRBJ2-5|TRBD2|.|TRBV7-9
CASSTGLAGGLETQYF
TGTGCCAGCAGCACTGGACTAGCGGGGGGTTTAGAGACCCAGTACTTC
>TRBJ1-2|.|few|TRBV6-6
CASSYPGGNYGYTF
TGTGCCAGCAGTTACCCGGGGGGGAACTATGGCTACACCTTC
>TRBJ2-7|TRBD2|.|TRBV5-1
CASSQRSGGPSYEQYF
TGCGCCAGCAGCCAACGTAGCGGGGGGCCCTCCTACGAGCAGTACTTC
>TRBJ1-5|.|once|TRBV27
CASSWSSYSNQPQHF
TGTGCCAGCAGTTGGTCCAGTTATAGCAATCAGCCCCAGCATTTT
>TRBJ1-4|.|.|TRBV19
CATREVRTEKLFF
TGTGCCACCCGGGAGGTTAGGACAGAAAAACTGTTTTTT
>TRBJ1-2|.|few|TRBV4-2
CASSQAPGAAGYTF
TGTGCCAGCAGCCAAGCCCCAGGGGCCGCGGGCTACACCTTC
>TRBJ1-6|TRBD1|.|TRBV7-2
CASSPFAGTVNSPLHF
TGTGCCAGCAGCCCTTTCGCAGGGACAGTCAATTCACCCCTCCACTTT
>TRBJ2-1|TRBD2|.|TRBV2
CASRGGEGWGNEQFF
TGTGCCAGCAGGGGAGGGGAAGGTTGGGGAAATGAGCAGTTCTTC
>TRBJ2-3|TRBD2|once|TRBV28
CASSFRLAGNTDTQYF
TGTGCCAGCAGTTTTCGACTAGCGGGAAACACAGATACGCAGTATTTT
>TRBJ2-4|.|.|TRBV6-5
CATLAVAKNIQYF
TGTGCCACCCTAGCCGTAGCCAAAAACATTCAGTACTTC
>TRBJ2-3|TRBD2|.|TRBV5-1
CASSREPSGGAPDTQYF
TGCGCCAGCAGCCGAGAACCTAGCGGGGGGGCCCCAGATACGCAGTATTTT